This TCR beta chain came from a study of molecular identifiers for immune sequencing clone quantification. Investigators produced naive CD8 libraries from approximately 20,000 to 1,000,000 sorted cells, drawing on 10%, 30% or 50% RNA. V lost 5 bases and J 4 bases, leaving 15 bases between the germline ends. The CDR3 totals 14 residues. Germline V CDR1 and CDR2: MNHEY, SMNVEV (reference sequence). Study-wide findings and caveats: The study found clones above 20 RNA copies held over 98% of effector molecules and under 1% in naive cells.

TCRdb called the PCR reads again in MiXCR, with one record for every CDR3 protein. The data hold under 800,000 distinct CDR3 sequences, with 25% observed a single time. Worth noting for this clonotype: Its antigen is unknown.

The sequenced sample consisted of naive CD8+ T cells from blood, with Jurkat cell RNA spiked in. Subset here: FACS-sorted CD8+CD4-CCR7+CD45RA+ naive T cells. This chain joins TRBV27 and TRBJ2-7; D unresolved. The sequence was obtained from a human donor in good health. Some libraries in this study had Jurkat cell RNA spiked in. Here the CDR3 DNA reads TGTGCCAGCAGTCAACAAGACATTCCTTACGAGCAGTACTTC. Its protein product is CASSQQDIPYEQYF.